This T cell receptor (beta chain) was captured by sequencing in a study of identical twins. Using its own MiXCR run on the 5' RACE reads, TCRdb lists one record per CDR3 protein. The sample has about 470,000 distinct CDR3 sequences, approximately 24% seen once. This clonotype turned up a few times. CDR1 and CDR2 from the germline V gene are MNHEY and SVGAGI. This CDR3 contains 15 residues. The J segment lost 4 bases and the V segment lost 4 bases, leaving 5 bases of the junction unmatched. These data also formed part of another study, on T cells expressing NK-cell markers. That work states: Of eight sequenced donors, seven were HCMV-seropositive and one HCMV-seronegative. Among the experiments, several used an anti-gamma-delta TCR antibody to restrict sorting to alpha-beta TCR T cells.

The source material was CD4+ T cells sorted from blood. J is TRBJ2-3 and V is TRBV6-5, with TRBD2 identical over 10 bases. The receptor's source is a woman aged 18-29 years in good health. CDR3 in DNA: TGTGCCAGCAGTTTCACTAGCGGGGTTTCAGATACGCAGTATTTT. Protein sequence: CASSFTSGVSDTQYF.